Shown below are 11 T cell receptor beta chains from a single sample sequenced in a study of T cell clonality in common variable immunodeficiency. Clones were read by immunoSEQ multiplex PCR, and TCRdb kept only the in-frame ones, dropping some. The sample presents 30,000 to 40,000 clones, none singletons. Sequencing was performed on peripheral blood mononuclear cells. All receptors come from a person aged 18-70 years in good health.

This clone has a count of ten or more. Read coverage stops 3 residues before the CDR3 terminus; the germline J gene supplies the remainder. The V call is TRBV28, the J call TRBJ2-5; 7 nucleotides line up with TRBD2. Unmatched junction bases numbered 5, after V lost 2 bases and J lost 5 bases. Germline V gene lookup returns CDR1 MDHEN and CDR2 SYDVKM. This CDR3 is 14 amino acids long. The CDR3 reads CASSLLRGGETQYF. The DNA read from the CDR3 is TGTGCCAGCAGTTTACTAAGGGGAGGGGAGACC. Together with reference TRBV28 and TRBJ2-5, the CDR3 gives the full variable domain: DVKVTQSSRYLVKRTGEKVFLECVQDMDHENMFWYRQDPGLGLRLIYFSYDVKMKEKGDIPEGYSVSREKKERFSLILESASTNQTSMYLCASSLLRGGETQYFGPGTRLLVL.

This clone was seen ten or more times. The CDR3 is cut off 3 residues early in the read; its end comes from the germline J gene. The chain employs TRBV7-2 and TRBJ2-7, with a possible D match to TRBD1 (6 bases). The CDR3 is 12 amino acids. Between the trimmed V and J ends, which lost 7 bases and 6 bases, there was a span of 13 bases. CDR1 is SGHTA, CDR2 FQGNSA, per germline. CDR3 region: CASNIQGFEQYF. The sequenced CDR3 bases are TGTGCCAGCAATATACAGGGATTCGAG.

The table lists this clone with many counts. Coverage ceases 3 residues before the CDR3 finishes, and the germline J gene fills in the end. This chain connects TRBV30 to TRBJ2-1; D call uncertain. Germline CDR1 is GTSNPN and CDR2 is SVGIG (reference sequence). CDR3 length equals 12 residues. V dropped 3 bases and J dropped 9 bases, with 12 bases sitting between them. The CDR3 DNA, read in part, is TGTGCCTGGAGCGCCCTAGTAACTGAG. It codes for CAWSALVTE. The entire CDR3 reads CAWSALVTEQFF.

This clone appeared many times. The read ends 3 residues early relative to the CDR3; the germline J gene fills the gap. The chain uses TRBV2 and TRBJ1-6; D is unresolved. Trimming left V 7 bases short and J 8 bases short, with 15 bases between. In germline, CDR1 is SNHLY, CDR2 FYNNEI. The CDR3 is made up of 14 amino acids. CDR3 sequence: CASKAWARDSPLHF. The covered CDR3 bases are TGTGCCAGCAAGGCGTGGGCGAGGGATTCACCC.

In its sample, this clone was seen many times. From the germline J gene comes the end of the CDR3, since the read stops 3 residues before it. V and J are TRBV10-3 and TRBJ2-2; TRBD2 aligns across 9 bases. This CDR3 has 15 amino acids. V gave up 3 bases and J gave up 3 bases; unmatched junction bases: 2. CDR1 and CDR2 from the germline V gene are ENHRY and SYGVKD. CDR3 bases read: TGTGCCATCAGTGAACAGCGGGAGGACACCGGGGAG. Protein sequence: CAISEQREDTGE. The entire CDR3 reads CAISEQREDTGELFF.

The table lists this clone with many counts. From the germline J gene comes the end of the CDR3, since the read stops 3 residues before it. The chain employs TRBV18 and TRBJ2-7; a possible D gene is TRBD1 (6 bases). Trimming shortened V by 5 bases and J by 0 bases, and 11 bases separated the two germline ends. Germline V gene data show CDR1 as KGHSH and CDR2 as LQKENI. The CDR3 contains 14 residues. The CDR3 loop is CASSSTGPSYEQYF. CDR3 bases read: TGTGCCAGCTCATCGACAGGTCCCTCCTACGAG.

This clone was recorded at least ten times. The CDR3 is cut off 3 residues early in the read; its end comes from the germline J gene. The gene calls are TRBV6-1 and TRBJ2-7; tentatively, D is TRBD1 (6 bases). V lost 4 bases, J lost 1 base, and 14 bases lay in between. The CDR3 runs to 15 residues. CDR1 MNHNS and CDR2 SASEGT come from the germline V gene. The covered CDR3 bases are TGTGCCAGCAGTGTCGACAGGAAGGTATCCTACGAG. It encodes CASSVDRKVSYE. The entire CDR3 protein reads CASSVDRKVSYEQYF.

This clone came up many times. The observed sequence ends 3 residues before the CDR3 terminus, with the missing tail filled in from the germline J gene. This rearrangement joins TRBV20-1 to TRBJ2-1; possibly TRBD1 for D (5 bases). Germline V gene lookup returns CDR1 DFQATT and CDR2 SNEGSKA (reference sequence). The CDR3 consists of 12 residues. The V and J ends lost 6 bases and 9 bases respectively, with 15 bases between them. The CDR3 DNA, read in part, is TGCAGTGCCCCGGCAGGGTTCGGTGAG. Amino acids: CSAPAGFGE. The whole CDR3 reads CSAPAGFGEQFF.

This clone has a count of ten or more. Read data end 3 residues before the CDR3 end; the end is taken from the germline J gene. This specimen includes other DNA sequences encoding the same CDR3. The chain links TRBV19 to TRBJ2-3; the match to TRBD2 covers 9 bases. The J segment lost 4 bases and the V segment lost 7 bases, leaving 3 bases of the junction unmatched. Germline lookup yields CDR1 LNHDA and CDR2 SQIVND (reference sequence). This CDR3 spans 13 amino acids. CDR3 sequence reads: CASNSGSADTQYF. The sequenced CDR3 bases are TGTGCCAGTAATAGCGGGAGTGCAGATACG.

This clone has at least ten counts. The read ends 3 residues early relative to the CDR3; the germline J gene fills the gap. V usage is TRBV5-1 and J usage is TRBJ2-7; 11 bases fit TRBD2. In germline, CDR1 is SGHRS, CDR2 YFSETQ. V shed 4 bases and J 6 bases; nucleotides not matched to a gene: 18. The CDR3 covers 18 residues. The DNA read from the CDR3 is TGCGCCAGCAGCCCCGGGACTAGCGGTTTTATGGGACCAACCGAG. Translating it yields CASSPGTSGFMGPTE. The CDR3 in its entirety is CASSPGTSGFMGPTEQYF.

In this sample, this clone turned up many times. The read terminates 3 residues ahead of where the CDR3 ends, so the germline J gene completes it. The chain is built from TRBV10-3 and TRBJ2-7, with a weak D call TRBD1 (6 bases). Germline V lookup: CDR1 ENHRY, CDR2 SYGVKD. This CDR3 is built from 16 residues. The germline V and J ends were trimmed by 2 bases and 1 base, with 15 bases remaining between them. CDR3 DNA (partial): TGTGCCATCAGTGAGGCCCCTACAGGGTTGTCCTACGAG. This codes for CAISEAPTGLSYE. The whole CDR3 reads CAISEAPTGLSYEQYF.